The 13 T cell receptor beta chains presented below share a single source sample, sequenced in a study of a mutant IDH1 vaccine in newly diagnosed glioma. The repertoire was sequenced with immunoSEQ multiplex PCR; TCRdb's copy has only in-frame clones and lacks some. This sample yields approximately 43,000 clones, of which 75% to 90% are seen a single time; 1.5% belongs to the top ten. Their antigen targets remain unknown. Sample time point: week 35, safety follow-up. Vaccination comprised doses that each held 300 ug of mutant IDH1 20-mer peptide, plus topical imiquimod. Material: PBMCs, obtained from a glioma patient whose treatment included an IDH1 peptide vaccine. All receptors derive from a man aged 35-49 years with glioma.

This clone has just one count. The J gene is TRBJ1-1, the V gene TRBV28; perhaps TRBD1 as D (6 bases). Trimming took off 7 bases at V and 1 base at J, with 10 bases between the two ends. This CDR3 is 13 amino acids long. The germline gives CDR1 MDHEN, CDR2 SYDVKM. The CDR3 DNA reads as TGTGCCAGCACCGCGACAGGGAACACTGAAGCTTTCTTT. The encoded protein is CASTATGNTEAFF.

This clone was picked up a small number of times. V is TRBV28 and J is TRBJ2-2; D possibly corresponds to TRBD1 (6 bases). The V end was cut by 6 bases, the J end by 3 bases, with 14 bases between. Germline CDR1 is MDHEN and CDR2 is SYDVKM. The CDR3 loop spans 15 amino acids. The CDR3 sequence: CASSRYREDTGELFF. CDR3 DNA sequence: TGTGCCAGCAGCCGTTACAGGGAAGACACCGGGGAGCTGTTTTTT.

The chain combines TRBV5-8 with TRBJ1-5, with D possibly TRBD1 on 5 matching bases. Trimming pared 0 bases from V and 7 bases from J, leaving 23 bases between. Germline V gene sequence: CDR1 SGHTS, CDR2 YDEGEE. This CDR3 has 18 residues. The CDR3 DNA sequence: TGTGCCAGCAGCTTGGGTTGGGCAGGGCCCCTTATTGGGCAGCCCCAGCATTTT. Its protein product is CASSLGWAGPLIGQPQHF.

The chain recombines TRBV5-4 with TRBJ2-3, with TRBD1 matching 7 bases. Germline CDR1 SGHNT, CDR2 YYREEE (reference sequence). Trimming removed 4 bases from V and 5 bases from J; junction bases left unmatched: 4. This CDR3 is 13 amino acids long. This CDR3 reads CASSTGDRDTQYF. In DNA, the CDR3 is TGTGCCAGCAGCACCGGGGACAGAGATACGCAGTATTTT.

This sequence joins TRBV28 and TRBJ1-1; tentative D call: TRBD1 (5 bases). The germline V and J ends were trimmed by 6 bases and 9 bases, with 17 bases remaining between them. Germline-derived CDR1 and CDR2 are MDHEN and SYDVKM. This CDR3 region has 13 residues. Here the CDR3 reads CASSPRGEVKAFF. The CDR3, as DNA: TGTGCCAGCAGCCCTCGGGGGGAAGTGAAAGCTTTCTTT.

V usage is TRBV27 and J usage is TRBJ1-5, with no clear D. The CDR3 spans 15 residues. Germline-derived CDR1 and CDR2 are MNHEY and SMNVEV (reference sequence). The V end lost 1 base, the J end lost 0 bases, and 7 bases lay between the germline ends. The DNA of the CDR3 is TGTGCCAGCAGTTTATTCGGGTATAGCAATCAGCCCCAGCATTTT. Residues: CASSLFGYSNQPQHF.

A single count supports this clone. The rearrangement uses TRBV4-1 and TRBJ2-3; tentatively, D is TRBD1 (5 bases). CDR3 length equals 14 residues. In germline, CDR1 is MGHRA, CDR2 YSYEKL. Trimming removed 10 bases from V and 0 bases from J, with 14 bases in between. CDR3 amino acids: CATWGGSSTDTQYF. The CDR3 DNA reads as TGCGCCACCTGGGGCGGCAGTAGCACAGATACGCAGTATTTT.

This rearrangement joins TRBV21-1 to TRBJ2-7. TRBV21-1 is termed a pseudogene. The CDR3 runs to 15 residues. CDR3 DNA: TGTGCCAGCAGCAATCCGGCAGCCCAGCTATACGAGCAGTACGTC. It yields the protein CASSNPAAQLYEQYV.

The CDR3 region is CAWSVDRGVGYTF. In nucleotides, the CDR3 is TGTGCCTGGAGTGTGGACAGGGGGGTCGGCTACACCTTC. The chain employs TRBV30 and TRBJ1-2, with TRBD1 matching over 10 bases. The germline gives CDR1 GTSNPN, CDR2 SVGIG (reference sequence). The trim removed 0 bases at V and 8 bases at J, leaving 3 bases unmatched. The CDR3 has 13 amino acids.

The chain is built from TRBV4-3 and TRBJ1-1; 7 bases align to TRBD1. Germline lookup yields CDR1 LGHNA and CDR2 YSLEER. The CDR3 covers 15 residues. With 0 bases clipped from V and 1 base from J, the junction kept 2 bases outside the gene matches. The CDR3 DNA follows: TGCGCCAGCAGCCAAGAGAAGGGGGCGAACACTGAAGCTTTCTTT. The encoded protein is CASSQEKGANTEAFF.

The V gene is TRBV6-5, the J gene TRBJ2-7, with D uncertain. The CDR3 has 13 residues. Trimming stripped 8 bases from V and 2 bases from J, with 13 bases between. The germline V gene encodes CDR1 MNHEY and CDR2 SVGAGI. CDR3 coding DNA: TGTGCCAGCCCCCGTAAACTTCCCTACGAGCAGTACGTC. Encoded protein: CASPRKLPYEQYV.

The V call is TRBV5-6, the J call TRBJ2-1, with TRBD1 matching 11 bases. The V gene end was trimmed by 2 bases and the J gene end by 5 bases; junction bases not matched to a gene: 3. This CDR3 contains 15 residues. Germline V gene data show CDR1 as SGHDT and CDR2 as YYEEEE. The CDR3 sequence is CASSFWTGGNNEQFF. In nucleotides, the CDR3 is TGTGCCAGCAGCTTCTGGACAGGGGGCAACAATGAGCAGTTCTTC.

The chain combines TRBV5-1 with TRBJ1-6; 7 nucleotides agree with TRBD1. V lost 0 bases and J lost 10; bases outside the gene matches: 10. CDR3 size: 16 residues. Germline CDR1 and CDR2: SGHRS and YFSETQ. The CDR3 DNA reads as TGCGCCAGCAGCTTGGGCACACAGGGGCAAGGGTCACCCCTCCACTTT. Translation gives CASSLGTQGQGSPLHF.